Listed here are 2 T cell receptor beta chains from one sample, sequenced in a study of blood T cell repertoires in COVID-19. The table came from immunoSEQ multiplex PCR; TCRdb's copy has only in-frame clones and leaves some out. The sample shows roughly 200,000 clones, about 95% of them seen only once. The sequenced material came from peripheral blood. The receptors shown here come from a man aged 25-40 years with COVID-19, enrolled during active disease.

The chain joins TRBV6-5 to TRBJ1-4, with D perhaps matching TRBD1 (6 bases). Germline values: CDR1 MNHEY, CDR2 SVGAGI. The CDR3 contains 14 residues. The V end lost 5 bases, the J end lost 1 base, and 8 bases lay between the germline ends. CDR3 amino acids: CASSTQGTNEKLFF. The CDR3 nucleotides are TGTGCCAGCAGTACACAGGGAACTAATGAAAAACTGTTTTTT.

The gene calls are TRBV11-2 and TRBJ2-3, with 7 bases lining up with TRBD2. The germline V gene has CDR1 SGHAT and CDR2 FQNNGV. V lost 2 bases, J lost 4 bases, and 15 bases stayed unmatched. This CDR3 has 18 residues. This chain's CDR3 is CASSLLSSGRWGPDTQYF. The CDR3 region has the DNA TGTGCCAGCAGCTTATTATCTAGCGGTCGATGGGGCCCAGATACGCAGTATTTT.